The next 20 T cell receptor beta chains were all read from a single sample in a study of blood T cell repertoires in COVID-19. The assay was immunoSEQ multiplex PCR, and TCRdb's table has in-frame clones only and misses some. The data contain over 100,000 clones, approximately 87% of them singletons. Sequencing was carried out using peripheral blood. The receptors originated from a man aged 45 to 65 with acute or convalescent COVID-19.

The rearrangement uses TRBV3-1 (or the pseudogene TRBV3-2) and TRBJ1-1, with D unclear. The germline CDR1 and CDR2 sequences are LGHDT and YNNKEL (reference sequence). Trimming stripped 1 base from V and 4 bases from J, with 13 bases between. The CDR3 is 15 amino acids. CDR3 DNA: TGTGCCAGCAGCCAAGGAGCGGGCGGATTCACTGAAGCTTTCTTT. Residues: CASSQGAGGFTEAFF.

As DNA, the CDR3 is TGTGCCAGCAGCCCCAGGGGGAATGAAAAACTGTTTTTT. Amino acids: CASSPRGNEKLFF. The chain recombines TRBV5-4 with TRBJ1-4; 7 positions match TRBD1. Trimming took 4 bases from V and 5 from J; bases not matched to a gene: 2. Germline V CDR1 and CDR2: SGHNT, YYREEE (reference sequence). This CDR3 has 13 residues.

The CDR3 loop is CASKTGLTEAFF. The CDR3 DNA follows: TGTGCCAGCAAGACAGGGCTCACTGAAGCTTTCTTT. The J gene is TRBJ1-1, the V gene TRBV28, with 7 bases identical to TRBD1. J gave up 4 bases and V 7 bases, and 3 bases lay outside the gene matches. The length of the CDR3 is 12 residues. Per the germline V gene, CDR1 is MDHEN and CDR2 is SYDVKM.

V and J are TRBV5-1 and TRBJ1-3; D call uncertain. CDR3 length: 13 residues. V dropped 0 bases and J dropped 4 bases, with 5 bases sitting between them. Germline CDR1 is SGHRS and CDR2 is YFSETQ. The DNA for the CDR3 is TGCGCCAGCAGCTTGGATGAGGGAAACACCATATATTTT. It codes for CASSLDEGNTIYF.

J is TRBJ1-4 and V is TRBV10-1; tentative D call: TRBD1 (6 bases). The germline V and J ends were trimmed by 3 bases and 7 bases, with 15 bases remaining between them. There are 15 residues in the CDR3. Germline V gives CDR1 WNHNN, CDR2 SYGVQD (reference sequence). This chain's CDR3 is CASSETGSAIEKLFF. The CDR3 DNA follows: TGCGCCAGCAGTGAAACAGGGTCGGCTATTGAAAAACTGTTTTTT.

In its sample, this clone was seen once. This rearrangement joins TRBV9 to TRBJ1-3, with D perhaps matching TRBD1 (6 bases). The CDR3 is 17 amino acids. Germline values: CDR1 SGDLS, CDR2 YYNGEE. V shed 4 bases and J shed 2 bases, with 19 bases lying between them. CDR3 DNA: TGTGCCAGCAGCCCCCGGGTGACAGGAGTTCCTGGAAACACCATATATTTT. Protein: CASSPRVTGVPGNTIYF.

The chain joins TRBV4-2 to TRBJ2-2, with no clear D. From germline, CDR1 is LGHNA and CDR2 YNFKEQ. CDR3 length: 14 amino acids. V gave up 0 bases and J gave up 8 bases, with 10 bases separating them. CDR3 sequence reads: CASSQDAQLGELFF. The CDR3 DNA sequence: TGTGCCAGCAGCCAAGATGCCCAACTTGGGGAGCTGTTTTTT.

The chain joins TRBV7-9 to TRBJ2-3; no definite D call. The ends were cut back, 1 base at V and 6 bases at J, with 14 bases in the middle. The CDR3 is made up of 15 amino acids. Per the germline V gene, CDR1 is SEHNR and CDR2 is FQNEAQ (reference sequence). CDR3 bases: TGTGCCAGCAGCTTAGTGGGCCCGAGTCGGGATACGCAGTATTTT. It specifies CASSLVGPSRDTQYF.

The V gene is TRBV29-1, the J gene TRBJ2-5; 7 positions agree with TRBD1. V shed 0 bases, J shed 5 bases, and the junction held 6 bases outside the gene matches. There are 14 residues in the CDR3. CDR1 is SQVTM and CDR2 is ANQGSEA in the germline V gene. The CDR3 loop reads CSVEDKGALETQYF. In nucleotides, the CDR3 is TGCAGCGTTGAAGATAAGGGGGCCTTGGAGACCCAGTACTTC.

This clone was seen just once. This chain links TRBV19 with TRBJ1-2; 11 bases map to TRBD1. V lost 6 bases and J lost 4; bases outside the gene matches: 10. The CDR3 totals 16 residues. Germline CDR1 reads LNHDA; CDR2 reads SQIVND (reference sequence). The DNA of the CDR3 is TGTGCCAGTAGCCTTGGACAGGGGGCGCTGGGCTATGGCTACACCTTC. Translating it yields CASSLGQGALGYGYTF.

The chain combines TRBV10-2 with TRBJ2-7; D uncertain. Germline lookup yields CDR1 WSHSY and CDR2 SAAADI. V lost 4 bases and J lost 4, with 8 bases in between. The length of the CDR3 is 12 residues. CDR3 DNA: TGCGCCAGCAGTGGTAGCCGTTACGAGCAGTACTTC. Translated, it gives CASSGSRYEQYF.

The chain employs TRBV10-1 and TRBJ1-1, with 7 bases that match TRBD1. Per the germline V gene, CDR1 is WNHNN and CDR2 is SYGVQD (reference sequence). The J segment lost 9 bases and the V segment lost 3 bases, leaving 7 bases of the junction unmatched. The CDR3 covers 13 residues. CDR3: CASSDQGGQKAFF. The CDR3 nucleotides read TGCGCCAGCAGTGACCAGGGGGGCCAAAAAGCTTTCTTT.

The chain uses TRBV3-1 (or the pseudogene TRBV3-2) and TRBJ2-7; a possible D gene is TRBD1 (5 bases). Between the trimmed V and J ends, which lost 1 base and 2 bases, there was a span of 12 bases. Per the germline V gene, CDR1 is LGHDT and CDR2 is YNNKEL (reference sequence). CDR3 size: 15 residues. For the CDR3, the DNA is TGTGCCAGCAGCCAAGGGGCAGGGCTAACCTACGAGCAGTACTTC. It encodes CASSQGAGLTYEQYF.

The chain links TRBV9 to TRBJ2-2; no clear D gene. The CDR3 runs 15 residues. In germline, CDR1 is SGDLS, CDR2 YYNGEE. Deletions cut 4 bases from V and 0 bases from J, with 10 bases between. CDR3 DNA sequence: TGTGCCAGCAGCCCACATGGGCCGAACACCGGGGAGCTGTTTTTT. The encoded protein is CASSPHGPNTGELFF.

The chain employs TRBV18 and TRBJ2-7; D is perhaps TRBD1 (6 bases). Germline CDR1 is KGHSH and CDR2 is LQKENI. The CDR3 has 14 residues. With 3 bases removed from V and 2 bases from J, the gap between germline ends came to 11 bases. The CDR3 region is CASSPDGQPYEQYF. CDR3 DNA sequence: TGTGCCAGCTCACCCGACGGACAGCCCTACGAGCAGTACTTC.

This clone was seen a handful of times. The V call is TRBV6-5, the J call TRBJ2-5, with a possible D match to TRBD2 (5 bases). With 4 bases removed from V and 4 bases from J, the gap between germline ends came to 7 bases. Germline CDR1 and CDR2: MNHEY and SVGAGI. CDR3 length equals 12 residues. The DNA of the CDR3 is TGTGCCAGCAGTTCCGGGGTAGAGACCCAGTACTTC. This codes for CASSSGVETQYF.

The chain has TRBV5-6 and TRBJ2-7; D is perhaps TRBD2 (5 bases). The CDR3 extends over 15 amino acids. The V end lost 3 bases, the J end lost 0 bases, and 13 bases lay between the germline ends. The germline V gene encodes CDR1 SGHDT and CDR2 YYEEEE. CDR3 nucleotides: TGTGCCAGCAGCTCAGACTACATGAGCTCCTACGAGCAGTACTTC. It translates to CASSSDYMSSYEQYF.

CDR3 bases: TGTGCCAGCAGGACAATTGGCGTCCTCTCCTACGAGCAGTACTTC. This translates into CASRTIGVLSYEQYF. The chain couples TRBV28 to TRBJ2-7, with unresolved D. The ends were cut back, 6 bases at V and 0 bases at J, with 15 bases in the middle. Germline V gives CDR1 MDHEN, CDR2 SYDVKM. The CDR3 sequence is 15 residues long.

The CDR3 sequence is CASSGAPVGAPNSPLHF. The DNA for the CDR3 is TGTGCCAGCAGCGGGGCCCCAGTAGGGGCCCCCAATTCACCCCTCCACTTT. The J gene is TRBJ1-6, the V gene TRBV9; D is perhaps TRBD1 (5 bases). This CDR3 region has 17 residues. Germline V gene data show CDR1 as SGDLS and CDR2 as YYNGEE. Between the trimmed V and J ends, which lost 3 bases and 7 bases, there was a span of 20 bases.

The chain recombines TRBV10-1 with TRBJ1-1; D remains ambiguous. The CDR3 consists of 9 residues. CDR1 and CDR2 from the germline V gene are WNHNN and SYGVQD (reference sequence). With 5 bases removed from V and 8 bases from J, the gap between germline ends came to 3 bases. The chain's CDR3 is CASSLEAFF. As DNA, the CDR3 is TGCGCCAGCAGTCTCGAAGCTTTCTTT.